The TCR beta chain described here comes from a study of CD8+ T cells in alopecia areata. Sequencing used cDNA as its template, made by extracting RNA and reverse transcribing it. Repertoires were generated with immunoSEQ multiplex PCR, while TCRdb's copy carries only in-frame clones and drops some. The repertoire consists of 35,000 or so clones, with roughly half occurring once and the leading ten covering around 1.8%. This clone is termed medium-sized. The germline V gene encodes CDR1 SGHDN and CDR2 FVKESK. V was clipped by 1 base and J by 4 bases, with 10 bases between them. The CDR3 is 14 amino acids. It was for roughly five patients that CD4+ cells were sorted into CD25+CD127- cells.

Sequences were obtained from CD4+ Tregs sorted from blood. The TCR was taken from a human donor with alopecia areata. The V gene is TRBV14, the J gene TRBJ1-1; possibly TRBD1 for D (6 bases). Written as DNA, the CDR3 is TGTGCCAGCAGCCAAGTGAGGGGGAGCACTGAAGCTTTCTTT. It encodes CASSQVRGSTEAFF.